Sequencing of this T cell receptor beta chain was carried out in a study of OX40 agonist ivuxolimab in advanced cancers. Study-level results: Low normalized T-cell clonal expansion was also seen in some nonresponders.

Comments on this clone: Its antigen is currently unknown.

TCRdb's table, derived via immunoSEQ multiplex PCR, lists solely in-frame clones and lacks some. Seen here are tens of thousands of clones, 93% observed once, and the top ten hold around 6%. CDR3 length: 14 amino acids. Germline CDR1 SGDLS, CDR2 YYNGEE. V was trimmed by 0 bases and J by 6 bases, leaving 10 bases between them. This clonotype was obtained from an adult with an advanced solid tumor such as melanoma, head and neck, liver or kidney cancer. The specimen comprised CD4+ or CD8+ T cells sorted from blood, sampled in a trial of the OX40 agonist ivuxolimab. The V and J genes are TRBV9 and TRBJ2-1; D may correspond to TRBD1 or TRBD2 (5 bases each). CDR3 amino acids: CASSVAGQGNEQFF. The CDR3 DNA is TGTGCCAGCAGCGTAGCGGGGCAGGGCAATGAGCAGTTCTTC.